This T cell receptor beta chain was obtained from a study of STAT5B mutations in CD4+ large granular lymphocyte leukemia. The V and J ends lost 0 bases and 10 bases respectively, with 20 bases between them. Germline V gives CDR1 SGHRS, CDR2 YFSETQ. CDR3 size: 17 residues. Study-wide results and caveats: Without HLA matching, higher CD4+ than CD8+ T-LGLL clonality could reflect small sample size. About a quarter of private leukemic clonotypes occurred rarely in other patients' non-leukemic repertoires. CD4-sorted patient repertoires seemed more clonal than healthy CD4+ repertoires. TRBV06-family usage was enriched in top patient clones (8/27) versus controls (2/35).

Regarding this clone: Its specificity is unknown.

Sequenced by immunoSEQ multiplex PCR; TCRdb stores in-frame clones only, minus some. In the table there are about 46,000 clones, more than 65% of which are singletons. Source material: CD4+ T cells from blood buffy coats. The genes are TRBV5-1 and TRBJ1-6; no definite D call. The clonotype comes from a human donor in good health. The CDR3 bases are TGCGCCAGCAGCTTGGGAGGAGACGGAGGGTCGGGGTCACCCCTCCACTTT. Translated, it gives CASSLGGDGGSGSPLHF.